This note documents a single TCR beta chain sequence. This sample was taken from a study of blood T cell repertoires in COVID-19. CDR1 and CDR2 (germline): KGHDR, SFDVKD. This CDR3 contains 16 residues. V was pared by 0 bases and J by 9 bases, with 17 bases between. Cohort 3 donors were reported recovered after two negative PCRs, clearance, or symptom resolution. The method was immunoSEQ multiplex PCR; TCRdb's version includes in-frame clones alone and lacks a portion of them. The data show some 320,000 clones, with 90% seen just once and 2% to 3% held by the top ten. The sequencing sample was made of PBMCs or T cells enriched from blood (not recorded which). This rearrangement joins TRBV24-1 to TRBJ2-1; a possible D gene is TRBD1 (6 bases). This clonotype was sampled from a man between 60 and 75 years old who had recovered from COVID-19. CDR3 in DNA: TGTGCCACCAGTGATTTGGGGACCGTCAGGGGCGGTGAGCAGTTCTTC. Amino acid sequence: CATSDLGTVRGGEQFF.